This is a list of T cell receptor beta chains from one sample in a study of cytomegalovirus exposure and HLA in healthy donors. TCRdb's table, derived via immunoSEQ multiplex PCR, lists solely in-frame clones and lacks some. The data show 100,000 to 150,000 clones, around 68% seen once. What was sequenced was PBMCs. The receptors come from a man aged 35 to 55 in good health and CMV-seropositive. Each CDR3 is given with its conserved first and last residue. Fields, in order: clone size, J gene, D gene, V gene, CDR3 DNA, CDR3 protein. D genes are given only for firm matches. Size tells how often a clone was seen (once, few, many) or the class of an expanded clone, and some rows leave it out.

-,TRBJ2-1,-,TRBV7-9,TGTGCCAGCAGCAACTTCGAAGTCTTC,CASSNFEVF
-,TRBJ2-1,TRBD2,TRBV7-2,TGTGCCAGCAGCCCTACTAGCGGGACCTACAATGAGCAGTTCTTC,CASSPTSGTYNEQFF
-,TRBJ1-1,-,TRBV29-1,TGCAGCGTTGAGTCGGGTCCGAACACTGAAGCTTTCTTT,CSVESGPNTEAFF
-,TRBJ1-2,TRBD1,TRBV7-9,TGTGCCAGCGTCCCAGGGGGCACTAGTGGCTACACCTTC,CASVPGGTSGYTF
-,TRBJ2-3,TRBD2,TRBV6-4,TGTGCCAGCAGCCACCGGCCTAGCGGGAGGACTGGCACAGATACGCAGTATTTT,CASSHRPSGRTGTDTQYF
-,TRBJ1-5,-,TRBV19,TGTGCCAGTGTTCAGGGTTCCAGCAATCAGCCCCAGCATTTT,CASVQGSSNQPQHF
-,TRBJ2-2,-,TRBV7-9,TGTGCCAGCAGCTTCGGGGGTATTAGGACCGGGGAGCTGTTTTTT,CASSFGGIRTGELFF
-,TRBJ2-1,-,TRBV19,TGTGCCAGTAGTATGGAGACCCGCCAGTTCTTC,CASSMETRQFF
once,TRBJ2-3,-,TRBV5-6,TGTGCCAGCAGCTCCACGGGACACCCCACAGATACGCAGTATTTT,CASSSTGHPTDTQYF
-,TRBJ2-3,-,TRBV7-2,TGTGCCAGCAGCGCCGAAGGGGGAGCAACTAGCACAGATACGCAGTATTTT,CASSAEGGATSTDTQYF
-,TRBJ1-4,-,TRBV6-6,TGTGCCAGCAGTTACTCGTTCGGGGAAAAACTGTTTTTT,CASSYSFGEKLFF
-,TRBJ2-7,-,TRBV5-6,TGTGCCAGCAGCTCCCGCCCCTACTACGAGCAGTACTTC,CASSSRPYYEQYF
-,TRBJ2-3,TRBD2,TRBV11-3,TGTGCCAGCAGCTCCCCCCCCAGCGGGAGGGCCCCCTCATCAGGAGATACGCAGTATTTT,CASSSPPSGRAPSSGDTQYF
-,TRBJ1-1,TRBD1,TRBV7-8,TGTGCCAGCAGCCCTCCCGGGACAGCCGAAGCTTTCTTT,CASSPPGTAEAFF
once,TRBJ2-1,TRBD2,TRBV7-3,TGTGCCAGCAGCACCACACTAGCGGGGGGGGGTCAGTTCTTC,CASSTTLAGGGQFF
few,TRBJ2-6,TRBD1,TRBV7-3,TGTGCCAGCAGCTTATTCGGACAGGGGGCGCCTGGTGGGGCCAACGTCCTGACTTTC,CASSLFGQGAPGGANVLTF
-,TRBJ1-1,TRBD1,TRBV6-4,TGTGCCAGCAGAGAAGGGGGCGCGGGCACTGAAGCTTTCTTT,CASREGGAGTEAFF
-,TRBJ1-2,-,TRBV6-5,TGTGCCAGCGCCGCGAGGGCAGGGGTAGGCTACACCTTC,CASAARAGVGYTF
-,TRBJ2-1,TRBD1,TRBV6-4,TGTGCCAGCAGTGGATCCGACAGGGATGAGCAGTTCTTC,CASSGSDRDEQFF
-,TRBJ2-7,TRBD1,TRBV9,TGTGCCAGCAGCCCGACAGGGGCCGTGGACGAGCAGTACTTC,CASSPTGAVDEQYF
-,TRBJ2-5,TRBD1,TRBV30,TGTGCCTCCAGGGGGCAAGAGACCCAGTACTTC,CASRGQETQYF
-,TRBJ1-4,TRBD1,TRBV29-1,TGCAGCGTTGGACAGGGAACTAATGAAAAACTGTTTTTT,CSVGQGTNEKLFF
-,TRBJ1-2,TRBD1,TRBV5-4,TGTGCCAGCAGCGGGACAGGGGGTTTGAACTATGGCTACACCTTC,CASSGTGGLNYGYTF
-,TRBJ2-1,TRBD1,TRBV7-8,TGTGCCAGCAGCCGCCCCGGGACAGGGATGTACAATGAGCAGTTCTTC,CASSRPGTGMYNEQFF
-,TRBJ2-2,TRBD1,TRBV6-6,TGTGCCAGCAGCCCCCCCGGACAGGGAAACACCGGGGAGCTGTTTTTT,CASSPPGQGNTGELFF
-,TRBJ1-3,TRBD1,TRBV19,TGTGCCAGTAGTTCGACAGGGACTGGAAACACCATATATTTT,CASSSTGTGNTIYF
-,TRBJ1-2,TRBD1,TRBV7-8,TGTGCCACTGGGCAGGGGGGACGAGGCTACACCTTC,CATGQGGRGYTF
-,TRBJ1-4,TRBD1,TRBV16,TGTGCCAGCAGCCAATTACAGGGGGATAATGAAAAACTGTTTTTT,CASSQLQGDNEKLFF
-,TRBJ1-2,-,TRBV9,TGTGCCAGCAGCACCCCGGGGGTCTATGGCTACACCTTC,CASSTPGVYGYTF
-,TRBJ1-6,-,TRBV7-2,TGTGCCAGCAGCTTAGATACGGGTCGGGATGCACCCCTCCACTTT,CASSLDTGRDAPLHF
-,TRBJ1-2,-,TRBV5-8,TGTGCCAGCGCCTGGGGGGGATTTGGCTACACCTTC,CASAWGGFGYTF
-,TRBJ1-2,TRBD1,TRBV7-8,TGTGCCAGCAGCTTAGGGACAGGGGGGACCGCAGGGTATGGCTACACCTTC,CASSLGTGGTAGYGYTF
-,TRBJ2-7,TRBD2,TRBV18,TGTGCCAGCTCACATCCCGAGCGGGGGGCCGCCTACGAGCAGTACTTC,CASSHPERGAAYEQYF
-,TRBJ1-5,TRBD1,TRBV10-3,TGTGCCATCAAAGGGCAGGGGGATCAGCCCCAGCATTTT,CAIKGQGDQPQHF
-,TRBJ1-6,-,TRBV12-5,TGTGCTAGGGAGTACGGAGGACAGAATAATTCACCCCTCCACTTT,CAREYGGQNNSPLHF
-,TRBJ2-5,TRBD2,TRBV27,TGTGCCAGCAGTTTGACTAGCGGGAGAGAGACCCAGTACTTC,CASSLTSGRETQYF
few,TRBJ1-2,TRBD1,TRBV5-1,TGCGCCAGCAGCCCCCCAGGGGGCTATTTTGGCTACACCTTC,CASSPPGGYFGYTF
-,TRBJ2-3,-,TRBV4-3,TGCGCCAGCAGCCAGTCCAGGGGGACTAGCACAGATACGCAGTATTTT,CASSQSRGTSTDTQYF